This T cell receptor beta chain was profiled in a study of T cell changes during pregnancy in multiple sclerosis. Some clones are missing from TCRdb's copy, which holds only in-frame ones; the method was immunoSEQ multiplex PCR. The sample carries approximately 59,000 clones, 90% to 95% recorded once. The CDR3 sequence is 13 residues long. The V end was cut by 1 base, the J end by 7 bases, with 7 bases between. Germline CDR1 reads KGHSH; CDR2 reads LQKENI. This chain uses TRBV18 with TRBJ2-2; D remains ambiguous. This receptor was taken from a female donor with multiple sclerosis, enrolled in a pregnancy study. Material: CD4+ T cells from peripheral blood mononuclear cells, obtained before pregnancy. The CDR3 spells CASSPLNNGELFF. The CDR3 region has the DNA TGTGCCAGCTCACCACTTAATAACGGGGAGCTGTTTTTT.